The rows below give T cell receptor beta chains drawn from one sample of a study of shared clonotypes between healthy human individuals. The protocol was immunoSEQ multiplex PCR, while the TCRdb copy is restricted to in-frame clones and leaves out a portion. The sample holds approximately 440,000 clones, more than 70% seen once. Input material: PBMCs. The receptors were gathered from a woman aged 40-49 years in good health. Some clones in this sample may be carry-over from other donors' samples. Both conserved end residues are part of each CDR3. D genes are given only for firm matches. Size values are once, few and many counts, or a class for expanded clones, and some rows have none.

J: TRBJ2-1; V: TRBV13; D: -; size: -; DNA: TGTGCCAGCAGCTTATCCAGGGTAAATGAGCAGTTCTTC; CDR3: CASSLSRVNEQFF
J: TRBJ1-5; V: TRBV28; D: TRBD1; size: once; DNA: TGTGCCAGCAGTATTCTCAGATGGACAGGGTTTAGCAATCAGCCCCAGCATTTT; CDR3: CASSILRWTGFSNQPQHF
J: TRBJ1-2; V: TRBV11-1; D: TRBD1; size: -; DNA: TGTGCCAGCAGCCTCTTGTCGGGACAGGGTGATGGCTACACCTTC; CDR3: CASSLLSGQGDGYTF
J: TRBJ2-1; V: TRBV15; D: -; size: -; DNA: TGTGCCACCAGCAAGAGCTTCCTAGTCCGTAACCAGTTCTTC; CDR3: CATSKSFLVRNQFF
J: TRBJ1-5; V: TRBV7-2; D: -; size: -; DNA: TGTGCCAGCAGCTTGGACACGGGGGTGCGCAATCAGCCCCAGCATTTT; CDR3: CASSLDTGVRNQPQHF
J: TRBJ1-1; V: TRBV29-1; D: -; size: -; DNA: TGCAGCGTTGACAGGGCCCTCGGGGCTTTCTTT; CDR3: CSVDRALGAFF
J: TRBJ1-3; V: TRBV6-6; D: -; size: few; DNA: TGTGCCAGCACCGAGGGAGGCTTCTCTGGAAACACCATATATTTT; CDR3: CASTEGGFSGNTIYF
J: TRBJ1-1; V: TRBV19; D: -; size: -; DNA: TGTGCCAGTAGTCTGGGCAGGGCTGGCGAAGCTTTCTTT; CDR3: CASSLGRAGEAFF
J: TRBJ1-2; V: TRBV7-9; D: -; size: -; DNA: TGTGCCAGCAGCAGAGAGGCCTATGGCTACACCTTC; CDR3: CASSREAYGYTF
J: TRBJ2-5; V: TRBV5-1; D: -; size: -; DNA: TGCGCCAGCAGCTTTACCGGGGCGGGGGAGACCCAGTACTTC; CDR3: CASSFTGAGETQYF
J: TRBJ2-5; V: TRBV6-5; D: -; size: -; DNA: TGTGCCAGCACCCCTCCCGGGGCGGGAAGGGAGACCCAGTACTTC; CDR3: CASTPPGAGRETQYF
J: TRBJ2-7; V: TRBV10-2; D: TRBD2; size: many; DNA: TGCGCCAGCAGAGTGACACCCTGGGGGGGCGAGCAGTACTTC; CDR3: CASRVTPWGGEQYF
J: TRBJ1-2; V: TRBV5-1; D: -; size: -; DNA: TGCGCCAGCAGCGCTCAGGGACCAAAGGATGGCTACACCTTC; CDR3: CASSAQGPKDGYTF
J: TRBJ2-3; V: TRBV27; D: TRBD1; size: -; DNA: TGTGCCAGCAGTTTTCAGACAGGGGGTTCAGATACGCAGTATTTT; CDR3: CASSFQTGGSDTQYF